This TCR beta chain stems from a study of Graves' ophthalmopathy and Graves' hyperthyroidism. Whole-study findings and limits: Ophthalmopathy progression was predicted by the model at 55% to 71% sensitivity and approximately 72% specificity.

Donors with ophthalmopathy: moderate-to-severe activity, CAS ≥3, NOSPECS ≥4, duration under 3 months. Sampling around 9 ml of fresh peripheral blood provided the PBMCs. The germline CDR1 and CDR2 sequences are SNHLY and FYNNEI. Between the trimmed V and J ends, which lost 2 bases and 1 base, there was a span of 5 bases. The CDR3 consists of 14 residues. Researchers took RNA transcripts and amplified TCR beta CDR3 regions from them. RT-PCR in the first round used HTBI primers; a second-round multiplex PCR followed. In TCRdb, the multiplex PCR reads were re-called with MiXCR into one record per CDR3 protein. The table has 500,000 to 800,000 distinct CDR3 sequences, about 41% seen once. This clonotype has at least ten counts. Its antigen is currently unknown.

The sequenced sample was peripheral blood. This receptor was identified in an adult man with Graves' ophthalmopathy. This chain joins TRBV2 and TRBJ2-2; D is unclear. This chain's CDR3 is CASSEWKNTGELFF. In DNA form, the CDR3 reads TGTGCCAGCAGTGAATGGAAGAACACCGGGGAGCTGTTTTTT. The whole variable domain, remainder taken from reference TRBV2 and TRBJ2-2, is EPEVTQTPSHQVTQMGQEVILRCVPISNHLYFYWYRQILGQKVEFLVSFYNNEISEKSEIFDDQFSVERPDGSNFTLKIRSTKLEDSAMYFCASSEWKNTGELFFGEGSRLTVL.